This is a list of T cell receptor beta chains from one sample in a study of radiotherapy plus CTLA-4 blockade in lung cancer. Clones were read by immunoSEQ multiplex PCR, and TCRdb kept only the in-frame ones, dropping some. The sample shows around 120,000 clones, about 77% of them seen only once. The source material was peripheral blood, sampled from a patient treated with radiotherapy plus ipilimumab. These receptors originate from a human donor with non-small cell lung cancer who had a partial response to radiotherapy plus ipilimumab. The conserved cysteine and the conserved F or W are not part of the CDR3 here.

>TRBV7-3|13
ASSIVAGGTDTQY
>TRBV4-3|14
ASSQGLGTGTGELF
>TRBV11-2|14
ASRKTSGGYTDTQY
>TRBV29-1|12
SVGQGLSNEKLF
>TRBV5-1|16
ASSPEGGLAGGADEQF
>TRBV19|9
ASSSTGELF
>TRBV11-2|12
ASSLGASNQPQH
>TRBV5-1|14
ASSPAGSGGVDTQY
>TRBV28|15
ASSLSRTGLYNSPLH
>TRBV28|13
ASTGGTSGHNEQF
>TRBV5-1|14
ASSLGAGVSSYEQY
>TRBV6-1|13
ASSARQGTNTEAF
>TRBV11-1|12
ASSLGVITGELF
>TRBV9|12
ASSVAETINEQF
>TRBV5-1|12
AGSLTARLNEQF
>TRBV15|20
ATSREVRGQGLAGGPRNEQF
>TRBV5-4|12
ASSGPGKENTIY
>TRBV10-3|8
APGNYGYT